Reported below is one TCR beta chain. Its antigen is unknown. No much larger clone is present one base from it, and per-base qualities are unavailable. Taken with the paper, the label for time point translates to: baseline before first vaccination. Vaccinee samples were obtained from the UK trials COV001 and COV002, which included a single-blind randomized controlled phase 2/3 trial of AZD1222 (ChAdOx1 nCoV-19) in healthy adults. For TCRbeta chain sequencing, PBMC samples were collected from trial participants at day 0 and at day 28 after the second dose. The CDR3 regions of human TCRbeta chains were analyzed by immunosequencing. The paper's data handling went like this. TCRs in the repertoires were compared against a reference library of SARS-CoV-2-specific TCRs that had been generated with the MIRA antigen-specificity platform. Breadth was defined as the fraction of unique TCRs that were SARS-CoV-2-associated, and depth was defined as the fraction of total T cells that were SARS-CoV-2-associated. Using the MIRA data, each spike-specific TCR was mapped to the spike region that the TCR reacts to and placed in a CD4 or CD8 class. Log10-transformed breadth and depth values were compared by one-way ANOVA with Sidak's multiple comparisons tests. This immuneACCESS table, as held by TCRdb, lists in-frame sequences with V and J called but not all clones. Of the missing ones, under half trace to an unresolved V gene in checked studies; the others have no known cause. V, J and clone size derive from that table, while D and trimming were established from the DNA sequence. The sample table holds 100,000 to 150,000 clones, of which roughly 90% were seen once. The ten largest clones represent about 1.5% of the sample.

The junction shows trimming of 6 bases on V and 7 bases on J, plus 11 bases between the germline ends. From cysteine to phenylalanine, the CDR3 is 12 amino acids long. Just CDR3 DNA is preserved here, 36 bases in frame from base 1. From the germline V gene, CDR1 is ENHRY and CDR2 is SYGVKD. The data were taken from a study of T cell responses to AZD1222 COVID-19 vaccine (TCRdb year 2021). As for the study more broadly: Because spike-specific TCR depth and breadth did not differ between the two schedules, AZD1222 recipients who got a second dose at roughly 4 weeks were pooled with those who got a second dose at roughly 12 weeks. A total of approximately 250 trial participants underwent TCR sequencing, of whom 200 to 220 had received two doses of AZD1222 and approximately 26 had received two doses of the MenACWY control vaccine. Trial participants were enrolled by age into subgroups of 18-55, 56-69 and 70-plus years, and around 140, 26 and 57 TCR-sequenced participants, respectively, were included in these subgroups. Broad study findings and their caveats: Most participants were white British and females outnumbered males, and the authors suggested that clonal diversity may have been underestimated. The vaccine-associated CD4 TCRs covered the entire spike protein, and the dominant responses fell in regions 160-218 and 743-854. After two AZD1222 doses, both the breadth and the depth of spike-specific TCRs were significantly higher than at day 0 and than in MenACWY recipients. Conclusions about previously exposed vaccinees are limited, since just 6 or 7 AZD1222 recipients were seropositive for SARS-CoV-2 at baseline. Because no day 14 peak-response samples were available, the repertoires could be characterized only after the peak T cell response. In the small 56-69-year group, the increase in depth fell short of significance, most likely because of low power. Reportedly, almost half of the unique spike-specific TCRs recognized epitopes lying outside the regions that are mutated in the B.1.351 and B.1.1.7 variants.

This chain joins TRBV10-3 to TRBJ2-3; no D gene is confidently identified. Sequences were derived from peripheral blood, sampled on day 0 of AZD1222 vaccination. The TCR was taken from an adult in good health. CDR3 reads: CAIRGSANTQYF. The sequence in DNA is TGTGCCATCAGAGGATCTGCGAATACGCAGTATTTT.